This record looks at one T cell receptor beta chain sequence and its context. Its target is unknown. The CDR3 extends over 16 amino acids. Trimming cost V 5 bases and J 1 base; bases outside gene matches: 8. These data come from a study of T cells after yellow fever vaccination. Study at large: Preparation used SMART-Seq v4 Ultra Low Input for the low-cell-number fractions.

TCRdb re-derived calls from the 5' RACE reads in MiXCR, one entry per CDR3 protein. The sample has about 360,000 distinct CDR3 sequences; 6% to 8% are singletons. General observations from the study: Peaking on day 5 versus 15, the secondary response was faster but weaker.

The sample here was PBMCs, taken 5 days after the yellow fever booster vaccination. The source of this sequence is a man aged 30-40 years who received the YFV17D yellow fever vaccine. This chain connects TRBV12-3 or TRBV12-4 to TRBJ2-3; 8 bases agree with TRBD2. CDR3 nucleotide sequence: TGTGCCAGCAGTCCTTCCTCTAGCGGGCGCACAGATACGCAGTATTTT. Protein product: CASSPSSSGRTDTQYF.